The 32 T cell receptor beta chains in this list originate from one sample, sequenced in a study of CD4 and CD8 cells across lung adenocarcinoma regions. TCRdb reanalysed the PCR reads using MiXCR and keeps one entry per CDR3 protein. The sample has 3,500 to 4,000 distinct CDR3 sequences; roughly 70% are singletons. Sequenced: CD4+ T cells from the margin of a lung tumor. These receptors were taken from a male donor with lung adenocarcinoma. The CD4 and CD8 labels of this study may be unreliable.

This sequence joins TRBV6-1 and TRBJ2-1, with 8 bases matching TRBD2. V gave up 7 bases and J gave up 1 base; unmatched junction bases: 15. The CDR3 length is 18 residues. Germline V gene sequence: CDR1 MNHNS, CDR2 SASEGT. The CDR3 loop reads CASKGGGRQFTSYNEQFF. CDR3 in DNA: TGTGCCAGCAAGGGTGGCGGGAGGCAGTTTACATCCTACAATGAGCAGTTCTTC.

In its sample, this clonotype was seen once. The chain uses TRBV6-5 and TRBJ2-3; 13 positions agree with TRBD2. There are 14 residues in the CDR3. V lost 5 bases, J lost 4 bases, and 0 bases stayed unmatched. From germline, CDR1 is MNHEY and CDR2 SVGAGI. The CDR3 loop is CASSTSGRADTQYF. Here the CDR3 DNA reads TGTGCCAGCAGTACTAGCGGGAGGGCAGATACGCAGTATTTT.

The chain is built from TRBV7-8 and TRBJ2-1, with 9 positions matching TRBD2. Germline V CDR1 and CDR2: SGHVS, FQNEAQ. V shed 5 bases, J shed 4 bases, and the junction held 6 bases outside the gene matches. CDR3 length: 15 residues. The CDR3 region has the DNA TGTGCCAGCAGCAGCCAAGCGGGAGGTTACAATGAGCAGTTCTTC. Translation gives CASSSQAGGYNEQFF.

This chain links TRBV7-9 with TRBJ2-3; 9 nucleotides align to TRBD2. The CDR3 has 16 residues. With V trimmed by 5 bases and J by 4 bases, 10 bases remained unmatched. Looked up from germline, CDR1 is SEHNR and CDR2 is FQNEAQ (reference sequence). The CDR3: CASSQNLAGASDTQYF. In nucleotides, the CDR3 is TGTGCCAGCAGCCAAAACTTAGCGGGAGCGTCAGATACGCAGTATTTT.

This clonotype is a singleton in its sample. The rearrangement links TRBV7-8 to TRBJ2-1; D possibly corresponds to TRBD2 (6 bases). Near its end, the DNA agrees better with TRBJ2-7, so the J call may be wrong. Per the germline V gene, CDR1 is SGHVS and CDR2 is FQNEAQ. The CDR3 is 14 residues long. CDR3 DNA: TGTGCCAGCAGCCGAGGGACTCTCTCCTACGAGCAGTACTTC. The encoded protein is CASSRGTLSYEQYF.

This clonotype has only a few counts. The chain uses TRBV6-1 and TRBJ2-1, with D possibly being TRBD1 (6 bases). The CDR3 length is 15 residues. V gave up 6 bases and J gave up 0 bases, with 12 bases separating them. Germline V lookup: CDR1 MNHNS, CDR2 SASEGT. The DNA of the CDR3 is TGTGCCAGCAGGGAGGACAGAGACTCCTACAATGAGCAGTTCTTC. Protein sequence: CASREDRDSYNEQFF.

This clonotype was counted a single time. This sequence joins TRBV4-1 and TRBJ2-4; TRBD2 matches 8 bases. Germline loops: CDR1 MGHRA, CDR2 YSYEKL. Trimming took 1 base from V and 6 from J; bases not matched to a gene: 8. This CDR3 has 16 amino acids. CDR3 DNA: TGCGCCAGCAGCCAAGCCCCGGGACTAGTGATAAACATTCAGTACTTC. Protein product: CASSQAPGLVINIQYF.

In this sample, this clonotype turned up a few times. V and J are TRBV6-1 and TRBJ2-1; D is perhaps TRBD2 (7 bases). Germline V gene sequence: CDR1 MNHNS, CDR2 SASEGT. The CDR3 covers 16 residues. V lost 5 bases and J 10 bases, leaving 24 bases between the germline ends. The CDR3 nucleotides read TGTGCCAGCAGTCGTAAACAGGGAGGGGAGGTTGGAGAGCAGTTCTTC. Protein sequence: CASSRKQGGEVGEQFF.

This rearrangement joins TRBV6-5 to TRBJ1-1, with TRBD1 matching 7 bases. The CDR3 runs to 15 residues. Trimming removed 4 bases from V and 5 bases from J; junction bases left unmatched: 10. The germline V gene encodes CDR1 MNHEY and CDR2 SVGAGI. The CDR3 is CASSSLKQGRTEAFF. DNA for the CDR3: TGTGCCAGCAGTTCCCTAAAACAGGGGAGAACTGAAGCTTTCTTT.

CDR3 in DNA: TGTGCCAGCAGCGAGCGGGACTCCTACGAGCAGTACTTC. It encodes CASSERDSYEQYF. The rearrangement uses TRBV6-1 and TRBJ2-5; 7 nucleotides agree with TRBD2. The J call may be in error: the DNA end matches TRBJ2-7 better. The length of the CDR3 is 13 residues. The germline V gene has CDR1 MNHNS and CDR2 SASEGT.

This clonotype occurred a few times. The CDR3 DNA reads as TGTGCCAGCAGTGCCAGGCGGGGTCAGGGGGAGGCTTTCTTT. Encoded protein: CASSARRGQGEAFF. The V and J genes are TRBV6-1 and TRBJ1-1; 7 positions agree with TRBD1. Germline V gene data show CDR1 as MNHNS and CDR2 as SASEGT. Germline trimming cut 4 bases from V and 11 bases from J; bases unmatched to any gene: 13. This CDR3 spans 14 amino acids.

The chain combines TRBV12-3 or TRBV12-4 with TRBJ2-1; D call uncertain. Trimming pared 5 bases from V and 0 bases from J, leaving 11 bases between. The CDR3 length is 15 residues. The CDR3 DNA reads as TGTGCCAGCAGTCCACACGAGAGCTCCTACAATGAGCAGTTCTTC. Translating it yields CASSPHESSYNEQFF.

This clonotype was picked up a small number of times. Because it lacks the conserved phenylalanine or tryptophan at the end, this CDR3 is likely a read error. It is unclear where the CDR3 begins or ends on the DNA, so no DNA is shown, and the CDR3 is as TCRdb lists it. The chain uses TRBV22-1 and TRBJ1-4. TRBV22-1 is assigned pseudogene status. The CDR3 adds up to 9 amino acids, both ends counted. CDR3 sequence: CLGSGRAHV.

The chain carries TRBV7-3 and TRBJ2-5; D perhaps matches TRBD1 (5 bases). Germline V gives CDR1 SGHTA, CDR2 FQGTGA. This CDR3 has 13 residues. V gave up 4 bases and J gave up 1 base, with 7 bases separating them. The CDR3 here is CASSSDTQETQYF. DNA for the CDR3: TGTGCCAGCAGCTCGGACACCCAAGAGACCCAGTACTTC.

The V and J genes are TRBV6-1 and TRBJ2-5; TRBD1 might be the D (5 bases). TRBJ2-7 explains the end of the DNA better; the J call may be wrong. The CDR3 extends over 11 amino acids. Germline CDR1 is MNHNS and CDR2 is SASEGT. The DNA for the CDR3 is TGTGCCAGCATCTACAGGTACGAGCAGTACTTC. It yields the protein CASIYRYEQYF.

The chain has TRBV11-2 and TRBJ2-1; D tentatively fits TRBD1 or TRBD2 (6 bases each). Gene TRBJ2-5 matches the end of the DNA better, so the J call may be wrong. CDR1 and CDR2 from the germline V gene are SGHAT and FQNNGV. The CDR3 has 13 residues. For the CDR3, the DNA is TGTGCCAGCAGGGAAGGGGGGCAAGAGACCCAGTACTTC. It codes for CASREGGQETQYF.

V and J are TRBV10-3 and TRBJ1-2, with 10 bases aligning to TRBD1. Germline values: CDR1 ENHRY, CDR2 SYGVKD. The J segment lost 1 base and the V segment lost 10 bases, leaving 15 bases of the junction unmatched. The CDR3 runs to 17 residues. CDR3 nucleotide sequence: TGTGCCACTCCTCTTGACAGGGGGCGTGAGGGTAACTATGGCTACACCTTC. Translated: CATPLDRGREGNYGYTF.

This clonotype was seen a single time. The DNA of the CDR3 is TGTGCCAGCAGAACCGGGACAACGAACACCGGGGAGCTGTTTTTT. As protein: CASRTGTTNTGELFF. The rearrangement joins TRBV6-1 to TRBJ2-2, with TRBD1 as a possible D gene (6 bases). Germline CDR1 is MNHNS and CDR2 is SASEGT. CDR3 length: 15 amino acids. Trimming shortened V by 6 bases and J by 0 bases, and 11 bases separated the two germline ends.

The chain employs TRBV6-1 and TRBJ2-3; D call uncertain. Germline loops: CDR1 MNHNS, CDR2 SASEGT. This CDR3 is 11 amino acids long. CDR3 protein: CAGRYNDTQYF. The DNA of the CDR3 is TGTGCGGGCCGATACAACGATACGCAGTATTTT.

In this sample, this clonotype turned up a few times. The V call is TRBV6-1, the J call TRBJ2-1; the match to TRBD1 covers 8 bases. The CDR3 extends over 13 amino acids. The trim removed 6 bases at V and 4 bases at J, leaving 2 bases unmatched. From germline, CDR1 is MNHNS and CDR2 SASEGT. In nucleotides, the CDR3 is TGTGCCAGCAGGGACAGGGAGTACAATGAGCAGTTCTTC. It yields the protein CASRDREYNEQFF.

The chain recombines TRBV6-1 with TRBJ2-2; 7 nucleotides agree with TRBD2. Germline loops: CDR1 MNHNS, CDR2 SASEGT. The CDR3 length is 15 residues. J gave up 5 bases and V 1 base, and 4 bases lay outside the gene matches. The CDR3 bases are TGTGCCAGCAGTGAAGAGGATAGCGGGACCGGGGAGCTGTTTTTT. Its translation is CASSEEDSGTGELFF.

This clonotype has just a few counts. This rearrangement joins TRBV7-2 to TRBJ2-7, with a tentative D call TRBD2 (5 bases). Germline assignment: CDR1 SGHTA and CDR2 FQGNSA. There are 13 residues in the CDR3. Trimming removed 1 base at V and 6 bases at J, with 10 bases between. CDR3 bases: TGTGCCAGCAGCTTAGTTCTAGCCCGCGAGCAGTACTTC. The encoded protein is CASSLVLAREQYF.

CDR3 sequence reads: CASSLQGAAEAFF. The DNA of the CDR3 is TGTGCCAGCAGTCTACAGGGGGCCGCTGAAGCTTTCTTT. This chain uses TRBV27 with TRBJ1-1; 9 bases align to TRBD1. The V and J ends lost 5 bases and 6 bases, in that order; junction bases with no gene match: 4. The germline V gene encodes CDR1 MNHEY and CDR2 SMNVEV (reference sequence). This CDR3 spans 13 amino acids.

This rearrangement joins TRBV12-3 or TRBV12-4 to TRBJ2-1; D perhaps matches TRBD2 (5 bases). The CDR3 is 15 residues long. V lost 3 bases, J lost 8 bases, and 17 bases lay in between. CDR3 sequence: CASSFFSVVGDEQFF. DNA of the CDR3: TGTGCCAGCAGTTTTTTTTCAGTTGTCGGGGATGAGCAGTTCTTC.

The rearrangement joins TRBV6-1 to TRBJ2-1; TRBD2 is a possible D gene (6 bases). The DNA end favors TRBJ2-5, so the J call may be wrong. The CDR3 has 14 residues. Germline CDR1 is MNHNS and CDR2 is SASEGT. In DNA form, the CDR3 reads TGTGCCAGCAGACCTACCGGGACTTCGGAGACCCAGTACTTC. Its translation: CASRPTGTSETQYF.

This chain links TRBV7-8 with TRBJ1-4; no clear D gene. There are 14 residues in the CDR3. Trimming removed 5 bases at V and 2 bases at J, with 9 bases between. The V gene's germline CDR1 is SGHVS and CDR2 FQNEAQ. As DNA, the CDR3 is TGTGCCAGCAGCCGAGGGAGGACTAATGAAAAACTGTTTTTT. It specifies CASSRGRTNEKLFF.

The gene calls are TRBV6-1 and TRBJ2-5; TRBD2 matches 16 bases. The J call is in doubt because the DNA end fits TRBJ2-1 better. The CDR3 contains 17 residues. Germline loops: CDR1 MNHNS, CDR2 SASEGT. CDR3 sequence: CASIKPGLAGGLDEQFF. The CDR3 DNA reads TGTGCCAGCATCAAACCGGGACTAGCGGGAGGGCTCGATGAGCAGTTCTTC.

The gene calls are TRBV5-4 and TRBJ2-3, with a weak D call TRBD2 (6 bases). The CDR3 length is 15 residues. V lost 1 base to trimming and J lost 0 bases, with 9 bases between them. Germline-derived CDR1 and CDR2 are SGHNT and YYREEE (reference sequence). The CDR3 DNA is TGTGCCAGCAGCTTGCGGAGCGGGAGCACAGATACGCAGTATTTT. This sequence encodes CASSLRSGSTDTQYF.

This sequence joins TRBV25-1 and TRBJ2-1; D may be TRBD1 or TRBD2 (7 bases each). Gene TRBJ2-7 matches the end of the DNA better, so the J call may be wrong. The CDR3 extends over 16 amino acids. Germline V gene lookup returns CDR1 MGHDK and CDR2 SYGVNS. Here the CDR3 reads CASGGAGGGARETQYF. For the CDR3, the DNA is TGTGCCAGCGGGGGGGCAGGGGGAGGTGCTAGAGAGACGCAGTACTTC.

This sequence joins TRBV6-1 and TRBJ1-1; D is undetermined. CDR3 length equals 14 residues. From germline, CDR1 is MNHNS and CDR2 SASEGT. Trimming took off 4 bases at V and 1 base at J, with 10 bases between the two ends. The CDR3 DNA reads TGTGCCAGCAGTGTCGTCAGCGAGAACACTGAAGCTTTCTTT. It encodes CASSVVSENTEAFF.

The count of this clonotype is one. J is TRBJ1-5 and V is TRBV6-5; D call uncertain. Germline loops: CDR1 MNHEY, CDR2 SVGAGI. Trimming removed 4 bases at V and 5 bases at J, with 18 bases between. The CDR3 is 16 residues long. The CDR3 sequence: CASSLSLSSRDQPQHF. As DNA, the CDR3 is TGTGCCAGCAGTTTATCACTCTCAAGCCGGGATCAGCCCCAGCATTTT.

The rearrangement joins TRBV11-2 to TRBJ2-5; D tentatively fits TRBD1 or TRBD2 (7 bases each). The CDR3 consists of 17 residues. V was shortened by 2 bases and J by 11 bases, with 27 bases between the two germline ends. Germline CDR1 is SGHAT and CDR2 is FQNNGV. The CDR3 DNA follows: TGTGCCAGCAGCTTAAGGGGGGGGCAGGGGGACTATTGGGAGCAGTACTTC. Amino acids: CASSLRGGQGDYWEQYF.